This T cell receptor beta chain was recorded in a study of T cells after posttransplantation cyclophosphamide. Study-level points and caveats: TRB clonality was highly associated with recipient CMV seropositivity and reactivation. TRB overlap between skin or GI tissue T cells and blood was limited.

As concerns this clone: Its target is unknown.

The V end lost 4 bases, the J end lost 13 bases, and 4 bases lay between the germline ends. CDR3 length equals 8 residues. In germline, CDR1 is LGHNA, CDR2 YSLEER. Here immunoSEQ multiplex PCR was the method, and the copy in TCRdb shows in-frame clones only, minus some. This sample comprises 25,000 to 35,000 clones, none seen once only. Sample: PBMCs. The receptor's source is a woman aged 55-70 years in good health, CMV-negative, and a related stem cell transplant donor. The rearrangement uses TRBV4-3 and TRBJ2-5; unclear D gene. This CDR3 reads CASSPPYF. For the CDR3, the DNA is TGCGCCAGCAGCCCTCCGTACTTC.